The rows below give T cell receptor beta chains drawn from one sample of a study of technical replicates of blood from four donors. TCRdb's copy holds only in-frame clones and misses some; the assay was immunoSEQ multiplex PCR. This repertoire shows some 77,000 clones, approximately 96% found once; its top ten account for 0.34%. Sequences were obtained from T cells isolated from PBMCs. All receptors derive from a human donor in good health. CDR3s include the opening cysteine and the closing phenylalanine or tryptophan. Fields, in order: clone size, V gene, D gene, J gene, CDR3 DNA, CDR3 protein. D genes are given only for firm matches. Some rows have no size entry. The others give once, few or many, or a class for an expanded clone.

>.|TRBV28|.|TRBJ2-2
TGTGCCAGCAGTTCCAGGGTAAAGACCGGGGAGCTGTTTTTT
CASSSRVKTGELFF
>.|TRBV11-2|.|TRBJ2-7
TGTGCCAGCAGCCCCATCTGGGCCCCTGACTACGAGCAGTACTTC
CASSPIWAPDYEQYF
>.|TRBV5-1|.|TRBJ1-4
TGCGCCAGCAGCTACGACAGGTATTCGGCAACTAATGAAAAACTGTTTTTT
CASSYDRYSATNEKLFF
>once|TRBV29-1|.|TRBJ2-7
TGCAGCGTTGGGGGTTTGCGTCGGCGGGACTCCTACGAGCAGTACTTC
CSVGGLRRRDSYEQYF
>.|TRBV7-2|.|TRBJ1-5
TGTGCCAGCAGCTCAGGACTGGGCAATCTGCCCCAGCATTTT
CASSSGLGNLPQHF
>once|TRBV2|.|TRBJ1-2
TGTGCCAGCAGTGGGACAGAAATAAACTATGGCTACACCTTC
CASSGTEINYGYTF
>few|TRBV30|.|TRBJ1-1
TGTGCCTGGAGTGCCTGGGGCCCGATGAACACTGAAGCTTTCTTT
CAWSAWGPMNTEAFF
>.|TRBV19|TRBD1|TRBJ1-5
TGTGCCAGTAGCAGACAGGGAATTGGCAATCAGCCCCAGCATTTT
CASSRQGIGNQPQHF
>.|TRBV4-1|.|TRBJ2-1
TGCGCCAGCAGCCAAGTTAATGACTATGAGCAGTTCTTC
CASSQVNDYEQFF
>.|TRBV28|TRBD2|TRBJ2-3
TGTGCCAGCAACTCATGGGGGGGTTCAGGCACAGATACGCAGTATTTT
CASNSWGGSGTDTQYF
>.|TRBV4-3|TRBD1|TRBJ1-4
TGCGCCAGCAGCCAACCGGGACAGGGGATCAGTAATGAAAAACTGTTTTTT
CASSQPGQGISNEKLFF
>.|TRBV30|.|TRBJ1-1
TGTGCCTGGACCCTAGGTCAGGGCACTGAAGCTTTCTTT
CAWTLGQGTEAFF
>.|TRBV27|.|TRBJ2-2
TGTGCCAGCAGTTTATCGGTAGCTCTCACCGGGGAGCTGTTTTTT
CASSLSVALTGELFF
>.|TRBV27|.|TRBJ1-1
TGTGCCAGCAGGGCGGGAGGGGGCACTGAAGCTTTCTTT
CASRAGGGTEAFF
>.|TRBV4-2|.|TRBJ1-3
TGTGCCAGCAGCGGCGATCTATGGGGAGTGGGAAACACCATATATTTT
CASSGDLWGVGNTIYF
>.|TRBV6-5|.|TRBJ1-1
TGTGCCAGCAGTCCGGGGGGGATGAACACTGAAGCTTTCTTT
CASSPGGMNTEAFF
>.|TRBV6-6|TRBD2|TRBJ2-7
TGTGCCAGCAGTCTGGGACTAGCGGGAGCCTACGAGCAGTACTTC
CASSLGLAGAYEQYF